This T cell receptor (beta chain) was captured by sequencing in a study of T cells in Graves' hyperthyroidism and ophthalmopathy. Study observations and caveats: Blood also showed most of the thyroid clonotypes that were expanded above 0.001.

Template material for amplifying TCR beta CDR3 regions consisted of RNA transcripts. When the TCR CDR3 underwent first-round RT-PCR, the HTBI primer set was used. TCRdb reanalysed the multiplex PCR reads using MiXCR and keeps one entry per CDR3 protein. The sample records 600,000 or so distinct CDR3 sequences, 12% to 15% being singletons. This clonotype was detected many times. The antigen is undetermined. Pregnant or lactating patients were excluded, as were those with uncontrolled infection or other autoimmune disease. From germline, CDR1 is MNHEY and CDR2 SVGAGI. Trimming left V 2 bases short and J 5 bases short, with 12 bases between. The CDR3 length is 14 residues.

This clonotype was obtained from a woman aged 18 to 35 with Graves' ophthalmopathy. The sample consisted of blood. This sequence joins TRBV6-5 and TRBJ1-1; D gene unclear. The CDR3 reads CASSYRTGRTEAFF. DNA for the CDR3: TGTGCCAGCAGTTACCGTACTGGGCGGACTGAAGCTTTCTTT.